This TCR beta chain emerged from a study of tumor-infiltrating lymphocytes in oesophageal squamous cell carcinoma. V lost 0 bases, J lost 10 bases, and 22 bases lay in between. Germline CDR1 reads SGHTA; CDR2 reads FQGNSA. This CDR3 has 17 residues. Each CDR3 protein is one row after TCRdb ran MiXCR on the PCR reads. The sample has roughly 20,000 distinct CDR3 sequences; 50% are singletons. This clonotype was seen once. V gene TRBV7-2 combines with J gene TRBJ2-1; no definite D call. Sequencing was carried out using esophageal tumor tissue. The sequence was collected from a male donor with esophageal squamous cell carcinoma. CDR3 in amino acids: CASSLADTRWVSYEQFF. DNA for the CDR3: TGTGCCAGCAGCTTAGCCGATACCAGGTGGGTCTCCTACGAGCAGTTCTTC.